The source of this T cell receptor beta chain is a study of cytomegalovirus exposure and HLA in healthy donors. Study findings and constraints: A missense variant in DCLRE1C was later tied to TCR beta V- and J-gene trimming. Association with HLA alleles at 0.05 false discovery rate was found for 15,000 or so TCR beta sequences in a later analysis.

Healthy bone marrow donors supplied every sample. This CDR3 region has 15 residues. V was trimmed by 4 bases and J by 1 base, leaving 13 bases between them. CDR1 is WSHSY, CDR2 SAAADI, per germline. Primers for the PCR totalled 60 Vbeta and 13 Jbeta. Sequenced by immunoSEQ multiplex PCR; TCRdb stores in-frame clones only, minus some. The sample yields approximately 84,000 clones, less than 80% seen once. This clone was recorded a few times. Its cognate antigen is unknown. The rearrangement links TRBV10-2 to TRBJ1-1; D is possibly TRBD1 (5 bases). The specimen sequenced was PBMCs. The receptor comes from a man between 40 and 49 years old in good health and CMV-seropositive. The chain's CDR3 is CASSGRAPTNTEAFF. As DNA, the CDR3 is TGCGCCAGCAGTGGCAGGGCTCCAACGAACACTGAAGCTTTCTTT.